This TCR beta chain originates from a study of CD8+ T cells in alopecia areata. Across the whole study: Tofacitinib continued for 6 to 18 months and was then withheld for 6 months. Study results and caveats: Lesional scalp, especially alopecia totalis/universalis, showed higher clonality than normal scalp. Sequencing of scalp tissue also captures the resident alphabeta T cells of normal skin.

Extraction and reverse transcription of RNA yielded cDNA as the sequencing template. TCRdb's table, derived via immunoSEQ multiplex PCR, lists solely in-frame clones and lacks some. The table records 140,000 to 150,000 clones, 40% to 55% of them present only once. CDR1 is LNHDA, CDR2 SQIVND, per germline (reference sequence). The CDR3 is made up of 12 amino acids. As for this clone: Its matching antigen is unknown. At one of its ends the junction is not consistent with the germline gene, which may arise from a read error.

The clonotype originates from a human donor with alopecia areata. The rearrangement uses TRBV19 and TRBJ1-2; 10 positions match TRBD1. Sequencing was performed on CD4+ T cells sorted from blood, taken at week 0. CDR3 sequence: CASGTGDYGYTF. DNA of the CDR3: TGTGCCAGTGGGACAGGGGACTACGGCTACACCTTC.